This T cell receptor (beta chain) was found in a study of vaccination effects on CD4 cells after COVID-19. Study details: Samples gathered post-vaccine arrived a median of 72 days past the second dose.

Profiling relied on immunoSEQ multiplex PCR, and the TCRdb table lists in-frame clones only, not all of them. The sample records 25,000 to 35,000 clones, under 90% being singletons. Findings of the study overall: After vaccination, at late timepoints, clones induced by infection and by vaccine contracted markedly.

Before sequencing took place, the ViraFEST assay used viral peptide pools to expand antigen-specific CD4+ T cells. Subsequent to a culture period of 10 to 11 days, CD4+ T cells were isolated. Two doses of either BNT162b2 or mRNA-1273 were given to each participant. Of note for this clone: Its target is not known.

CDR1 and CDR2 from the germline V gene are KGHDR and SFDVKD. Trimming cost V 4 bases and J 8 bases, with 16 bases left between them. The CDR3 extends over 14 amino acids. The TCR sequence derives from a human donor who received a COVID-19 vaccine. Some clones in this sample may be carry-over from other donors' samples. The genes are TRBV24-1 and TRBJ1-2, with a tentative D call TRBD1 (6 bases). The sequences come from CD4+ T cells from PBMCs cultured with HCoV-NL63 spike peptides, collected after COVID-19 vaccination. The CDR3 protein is CATSDQQGLSGYTF. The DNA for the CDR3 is TGTGCCACCAGTGACCAACAGGGCCTTAGCGGCTACACCTTC.